This TCR beta chain is drawn from a study of radiotherapy plus CTLA-4 blockade in lung cancer. The method was immunoSEQ multiplex PCR; TCRdb's version includes in-frame clones alone and lacks a portion of them. This sample yields some 60,000 clones, of which 77% are seen a single time; around 3.7% belongs to the top ten. The CDR3 is 17 amino acids. V and J are TRBV7-5 and TRBJ2-3; no check of the table's D call, TRBD1, against the DNA was made. TRBV7-5 is listed as a pseudogene. Material: peripheral blood, obtained from a patient treated with radiotherapy plus ipilimumab. This TCR came from a human donor with non-small cell lung cancer who had a partial response to radiotherapy plus ipilimumab. CDR3 sequence (DNA): TGTGTCACACTTCCTTTCATCAGGGGGCTTATTGCAGATACGCAGTATTTT. Protein: CVTLPFIRGLIADTQYF.